The 24 T cell receptor beta chains below all came from one sample that was sequenced in a study of T cells in Graves' hyperthyroidism and ophthalmopathy (dated 2019 in TCRdb). Receptors were amplified or captured by multiplex PCR. Instrument on record: Illumina HiSeq 2000. TCR beta CDR3 regions were amplified from RNA transcripts. For the first round of RT-PCR on the TCR CDR3, the HTBI primer set was used together with the Qiagen OneStep RT-PCR kit. TCRdb's own reprocessing of the public reads used fastp at Q25 and MiXCR and kept productive beta chains. Rows matching on CDR3 protein sequence are summarized as one entry with the most common DNA and genes. The sample table records more than 550,000 distinct CDR3 sequences; 17% of these occur just once. Jointly, the top ten make up roughly a sixth of the sample. The sample consisted of blood. The receptors originated from a man aged 45-65 years with Graves' hyperthyroidism.

This chain connects TRBV30 to TRBJ1-3, with TRBD1 matching 7 bases. Germline CDR1 GTSNPN, CDR2 SVGIG (reference sequence). V gave up 3 bases and J gave up 2 bases; unmatched junction bases: 4. The CDR3 is 14 amino acids. DNA for the CDR3: TGTGCCTGGAGAGTTACAGGGGCTGGAAACACCATATATTTT. Protein: CAWRVTGAGNTIYF.

This clonotype occurred many times. The V and J genes are TRBV5-6 and TRBJ2-7, with 8 bases lining up with TRBD1. The CDR3 extends over 14 amino acids. V lost 6 bases, J lost 0 bases, and 5 bases stayed unmatched. CDR1 is SGHDT and CDR2 is YYEEEE in the germline V gene. The CDR3: CASTGQGASYEQYF. Written as DNA, the CDR3 is TGTGCCAGCACCGGACAGGGAGCCTCCTACGAGCAGTACTTC.

The chain uses TRBV29-1 and TRBJ2-2; 8 bases align to TRBD1. Germline V gene sequence: CDR1 SQVTM, CDR2 ANQGSEA. Losses at the gene ends were 3 bases for V and 1 base for J; bases not matched to a gene: 1. This CDR3 is 14 amino acids long. CDR3 nucleotide sequence: TGCAGCGTTGACGGGACAGGGAACACCGGGGAGCTGTTTTTT. Its protein is CSVDGTGNTGELFF.

In this sample, this clonotype turned up many times. This sequence joins TRBV28 and TRBJ2-3; no reliable D call. Germline CDR1 reads MDHEN; CDR2 reads SYDVKM. This CDR3 contains 16 residues. V was trimmed by 2 bases and J by 2 bases, leaving 14 bases between them. The CDR3 here is CASSLGWAGSTDTQYF. CDR3 in DNA: TGTGCCAGCAGTTTAGGATGGGCCGGCTCCACAGATACGCAGTATTTT.

The sample holds a few counts of this clonotype. This chain joins TRBV9 and TRBJ2-2; D remains ambiguous. This CDR3 comprises 16 residues. Germline assignment: CDR1 SGDLS and CDR2 YYNGEE. Trimming shortened V by 0 bases and J by 0 bases, and 9 bases separated the two germline ends. In DNA, the CDR3 is TGTGCCAGCAGCGTAGCTGGCCAGGCGAACACCGGGGAGCTGTTTTTT. It translates to CASSVAGQANTGELFF. Full variable domain (remainder filled in from reference TRBV9 and TRBJ2-2): DSGVTQTPKHLITATGQRVTLRCSPRSGDLSVYWYQQSLDQGLQFLIQYYNGEERAKGNILERFSAQQFPDLHSELNLSSLELGDSALYFCASSVAGQANTGELFFGEGSRLTVL.

On this clonotype: At one of its ends the junction is not consistent with the germline gene, which may arise from a read error. V is TRBV12-3 or TRBV12-4 and J is TRBJ2-3, with 13 bases aligning to TRBD2. The CDR3 sequence is 16 residues long. The CDR3 sequence: CAGSSGLAGLTDTQYF. The CDR3 nucleotides read TGTGCCGGCAGCTCGGGACTAGCGGGGCTCACAGATACGCAGTATTTT.

This clonotype was counted many times. The rearrangement joins TRBV2 to TRBJ2-1; weak D call: TRBD1 (5 bases). The CDR3 covers 13 residues. CDR1 is SNHLY and CDR2 is FYNNEI in the germline V gene. With 3 bases removed from V and 9 bases from J, the gap between germline ends came to 12 bases. In nucleotides, the CDR3 is TGTGCCAGCAGTGACTTACTTAGGGGTGAGCAGTTCTTC. Translation gives CASSDLLRGEQFF.

This clonotype has at least ten counts. The genes are TRBV30 and TRBJ1-2, with 8 bases identical to TRBD1. The V segment lost 2 bases and the J segment 8 bases; nucleotides outside the gene matches: 7. The CDR3 is 13 residues long. Germline CDR1 and CDR2: GTSNPN and SVGIG (reference sequence). In nucleotides, the CDR3 is TGTGCCTGGAGTCACGGACAGGGCGGAGGCTACACCTTC. This gives the protein CAWSHGQGGGYTF.

This clonotype came up many times. The chain recombines TRBV28 with TRBJ2-7, with TRBD1 identical over 10 bases. V was pared by 5 bases and J by 3 bases, with 10 bases of the junction left unmatched. Looked up from germline, CDR1 is MDHEN and CDR2 is SYDVKM. The CDR3 is 16 residues long. The CDR3 region is CASSLSRTGGHYEQYF. In nucleotides, the CDR3 is TGTGCCAGCAGTCTCTCAAGGACAGGGGGGCACTACGAGCAGTACTTC.

In this sample, this clonotype turned up many times. The chain couples TRBV12-3 or TRBV12-4 to TRBJ2-2, with a possible D match to TRBD2 (6 bases). V dropped 6 bases and J dropped 7 bases, with 21 bases sitting between them. The CDR3 covers 16 residues. The CDR3, as DNA: TGTGCCAGCAGACCCACCGGGGGTATACAGAGCGGGGAGCTGTTTTTT. Encoded protein: CASRPTGGIQSGELFF.

This clonotype was seen at least ten times. The V gene is TRBV11-2, the J gene TRBJ2-3, with TRBD2 matching 10 bases. V lost 4 bases, J lost 4 bases, and 5 bases stayed unmatched. The germline CDR1 and CDR2 sequences are SGHAT and FQNNGV. The CDR3 contains 15 residues. As DNA, the CDR3 is TGTGCCAGCAGCTCGCCTAGCGGGGGCGCAGATACGCAGTATTTT. It specifies CASSSPSGGADTQYF. Combining the CDR3 with reference TRBV11-2 and TRBJ2-3 gives the whole variable domain EAGVAQSPRYKIIEKRQSVAFWCNPISGHATLYWYQQILGQGPKLLIQFQNNGVVDDSQLPKDRFSAERLKGVDSTLKIQPAKLEDSAVYLCASSSPSGGADTQYFGPGTRLTVL.

V is TRBV9 and J is TRBJ1-2; TRBD1 agrees at 8 bases. Germline CDR1 is SGDLS and CDR2 is YYNGEE. The CDR3 has 16 amino acids. V dropped 3 bases and J dropped 2; count of bases not matched to a gene: 9. The CDR3 DNA follows: TGTGCCAGCAGCGGACTAATGGACAGGGAAAACTATGGCTACACCTTC. Translated, it gives CASSGLMDRENYGYTF.

This clonotype appeared many times. The chain couples TRBV20-1 to TRBJ2-7; a weak D match, TRBD2 (7 bases). V was cut by 7 bases and J by 4 bases, with 17 bases left in between. The germline V gene has CDR1 DFQATT and CDR2 SNEGSKA (reference sequence). The length of the CDR3 is 13 residues. The CDR3 bases are TGCAGTGTTAGGGGGGGGCGCGAATACGAGCAGTACTTC. Protein sequence: CSVRGGREYEQYF.

This clonotype was detected a few times. The rearrangement links TRBV7-8 to TRBJ1-1, with D perhaps TRBD1 (5 bases). The CDR3 runs 16 residues. V lost 1 base to trimming and J lost 1 base, with 13 bases between them. Germline V gene lookup returns CDR1 SGHVS and CDR2 FQNEAQ. The CDR3 here is CASSLDPRTKNTEAFF. DNA for the CDR3: TGTGCCAGCAGCTTAGATCCCAGGACAAAGAACACTGAAGCTTTCTTT. The full variable domain, its missing parts supplied by reference TRBV7-8 and TRBJ1-1, is GAGVSQSPRYKVAKRGQDVALRCDPISGHVSLFWYQQALGQGPEFLTYFQNEAQLDKSGLPSDRFFAERPEGSVSTLKIQRTQQEDSAVYLCASSLDPRTKNTEAFFGQGTRLTVV.

This clonotype was counted at least ten times. CDR3 in DNA: TGCGCCAGCAGCCAAGTTACGGGCAGAACTAATGAAAAACTGTTTTTT. Translated, it gives CASSQVTGRTNEKLFF. The V and J genes are TRBV4-1 and TRBJ1-4, with unresolved D. Germline CDR1 is MGHRA and CDR2 is YSYEKL. V was clipped by 1 base and J by 1 base, with 10 bases between them. This CDR3 spans 16 amino acids.

The chain is built from TRBV14 and TRBJ2-3; D remains unclear. The CDR3 sequence is 15 residues long. V dropped 1 base and J dropped 0 bases, with 8 bases sitting between them. Germline values: CDR1 SGHDN, CDR2 FVKESK. The CDR3 DNA sequence: TGTGCCAGCAGCCAAGTGGCAACTAGCACAGATACGCAGTATTTT. Translating it yields CASSQVATSTDTQYF.

This clonotype was seen at least ten times. The V gene is TRBV27, the J gene TRBJ2-1; D uncertain. Deletions cut 1 base from V and 0 bases from J, with 4 bases between. This CDR3 is 14 amino acids long. The germline V gene has CDR1 MNHEY and CDR2 SMNVEV (reference sequence). CDR3 coding DNA: TGTGCCAGCAGTTTATATAGCTCCTACAATGAGCAGTTCTTC. It yields the protein CASSLYSSYNEQFF.

The J gene is TRBJ2-2, the V gene TRBV24-1; TRBD2 might be the D (5 bases). CDR1 and CDR2 from the germline V gene are KGHDR and SFDVKD. V lost 6 bases and J lost 4, with 23 bases in between. This CDR3 has 18 residues. The CDR3 sequence is CATSLGKGSHRGTGELFF. Here the CDR3 DNA reads TGTGCCACCAGTCTAGGCAAAGGGAGTCATCGGGGCACCGGGGAGCTGTTTTTT.

The chain couples TRBV6-1 to TRBJ2-1; no definite D call. The germline CDR1 and CDR2 sequences are MNHNS and SASEGT. This CDR3 comprises 14 residues. V shed 8 bases and J shed 0 bases, with 11 bases lying between them. CDR3 residues: CASESASSYNEQFF. The CDR3 coding sequence is TGTGCCAGCGAGAGCGCTAGCTCCTACAATGAGCAGTTCTTC.

This clonotype was recorded a few times. The V and J genes are TRBV20-1 and TRBJ2-7; TRBD2 aligns across 12 bases. Germline CDR1 reads DFQATT; CDR2 reads SNEGSKA (reference sequence). This CDR3 contains 15 residues. V was pared by 2 bases and J by 0 bases, with 2 bases of the junction left unmatched. The CDR3 reads CSARSTSGSSYEQYF. CDR3 bases: TGCAGTGCTAGATCGACTAGCGGGAGCTCCTACGAGCAGTACTTC.

This clonotype showed up just a few times. The V and J genes are TRBV7-9 and TRBJ1-2; possibly TRBD1 for D (6 bases). Germline V CDR1 and CDR2: SEHNR, FQNEAQ (reference sequence). This CDR3 has 14 residues. V was shortened by 0 bases and J by 3 bases, with 8 bases between the two germline ends. In nucleotides, the CDR3 is TGTGCCAGCAGCTTAGCTCCAGGGGACTATGGCTACACCTTC. Translating gives CASSLAPGDYGYTF. The variable domain in full, with the rest retrieved from reference TRBV7-9 and TRBJ1-2, is DTGVSQNPRHKITKRGQNVTFRCDPISEHNRLYWYRQTLGQGPEFLTYFQNEAQLEKSRLLSDRFSAERPKGSFSTLEIQRTEQGDSAMYLCASSLAPGDYGYTFGSGTRLTVV.

This clonotype occurred a few times. The gene calls are TRBV6-5 and TRBJ1-5; D not resolved. CDR1 and CDR2 (germline): MNHEY, SVGAGI. With 0 bases removed from V and 1 base from J, the gap between germline ends came to 7 bases. The CDR3 is 15 amino acids. CDR3: CASSYSHGSNQPQHF. The DNA for the CDR3 is TGTGCCAGCAGTTACTCGCACGGAAGCAATCAGCCCCAGCATTTT.

There are many counts of this clonotype. The chain employs TRBV2 and TRBJ2-2; D gene ambiguous. The CDR3 sequence is 12 residues long. Between the trimmed V and J ends, which lost 6 bases and 3 bases, there was a span of 5 bases. Germline V gene data show CDR1 as SNHLY and CDR2 as FYNNEI. CDR3 sequence: CASREHTGELFF. The CDR3, as DNA: TGTGCCAGCAGAGAACACACCGGGGAGCTGTTTTTT.

This clonotype was recorded at least ten times. V usage is TRBV2 and J usage is TRBJ1-1; D is undetermined. Germline V CDR1 and CDR2: SNHLY, FYNNEI. The CDR3 runs 10 residues. Trimming took 6 bases from V and 7 from J, leaving 6 bases between them. The CDR3 coding sequence is TGTGCCAGCAGAAGGTTTGAAGCTTTCTTT. Its protein product is CASRRFEAFF. The whole variable domain, remainder taken from reference TRBV2 and TRBJ1-1, is EPEVTQTPSHQVTQMGQEVILRCVPISNHLYFYWYRQILGQKVEFLVSFYNNEISEKSEIFDDQFSVERPDGSNFTLKIRSTKLEDSAMYFCASRRFEAFFGQGTRLTVV.